This T cell receptor beta chain was identified during a study of cytomegalovirus exposure and HLA in healthy donors. About this clone: Its antigen is as yet unknown.

Germline V lookup: CDR1 SGHTA, CDR2 FQGNSA. The CDR3 is 16 residues long. Trimming removed 10 bases at V and 1 base at J, with 22 bases between. Generated by immunoSEQ multiplex PCR, the TCRdb table keeps only in-frame clones and is missing some. The sample has 120,000 to 150,000 clones; around nine tenths are singletons. The study, taken as a whole, reports: Some 150 TCR beta chains were listed as cytomegalovirus-associated.

The donors belonged to the roughly 110-subject validation cohort, separate from the 666-subject first cohort. The J gene is TRBJ1-1, the V gene TRBV7-2; D gene ambiguous. This clonotype was obtained from a man in his late teens or twenties in good health and CMV-seropositive. The sample comprised PBMCs. The DNA of the CDR3 is TGTGCCACCAAGGGAGGCGGACTCCGAAGGAACACTGAAGCTTTCTTT. Translation: CATKGGGLRRNTEAFF.